The 5 T cell receptor beta chains presented below share a single source sample, sequenced in a study of blood T cell repertoires in COVID-19. Clones were sequenced by immunoSEQ multiplex PCR, and TCRdb holds only the in-frame ones, with some missing. The sample comprises roughly 190,000 clones, 86% of which are singletons, and 2.5% to 4% rests with the top ten. The sequenced sample was peripheral blood. These receptors all come from a man in his 70s with acute or convalescent COVID-19.

CDR3 nucleotide sequence: TGTGCCAGCAGCCCGACAGGCTGGGGGTACAATGAGCAGTTCTTC. It specifies CASSPTGWGYNEQFF. The chain combines TRBV5-4 with TRBJ2-1; a weak D match, TRBD1 (6 bases). The CDR3 spans 15 residues. Germline assignment: CDR1 SGHNT and CDR2 YYREEE (reference sequence). V was trimmed by 4 bases and J by 4 bases, leaving 15 bases between them.

The V gene is TRBV28, the J gene TRBJ2-7; a possible D gene is TRBD1 (5 bases). The germline V gene encodes CDR1 MDHEN and CDR2 SYDVKM. The CDR3 runs to 13 residues. Between the trimmed V and J ends, which lost 5 bases and 0 bases, there was a span of 8 bases. The CDR3 DNA reads TGTGCCAGCAGTCTCGACAGCTCCTACGAGCAGTACTTC. It encodes CASSLDSSYEQYF.

The chain has TRBV5-8 and TRBJ2-7; 9 positions match TRBD1. The CDR3 consists of 15 residues. Per germline, CDR1 SGHTS and CDR2 YDEGEE. Trimming removed 2 bases from V and 3 bases from J; junction bases left unmatched: 6. CDR3: CASSFLGDRDYEQYF. Here the CDR3 DNA reads TGTGCCAGCAGCTTCCTTGGGGACAGGGACTACGAGCAGTACTTC. Drawing the rest from reference TRBV5-8 and TRBJ2-7, the complete variable domain is EAGVTQSPTHLIKTRGQQATLRCSPISGHTSVYWYQQALGLGLQFLLWYDEGEERNRGNFPPRFSGRQFPNYSSELNVNALELEDSALYLCASSFLGDRDYEQYFGPGTRLTVT.

CDR3 in DNA: TGTGCCACCAGCAGAGGGACAACCTACAATGAGCAGTTCTTC. Translated, it gives CATSRGTTYNEQFF. The genes are TRBV15 and TRBJ2-1; the D gene is possibly TRBD1 (5 bases). Germline V gene data show CDR1 as LNHNV and CDR2 as YYDKDF (reference sequence). The V gene lost 1 base and the J gene lost 2 bases, with 6 bases spanning the gap. The CDR3 covers 14 residues. The full variable domain, its missing parts supplied by reference TRBV15 and TRBJ2-1, is DAMVIQNPRYQVTQFGKPVTLSCSQTLNHNVMYWYQQKSSQAPKLLFHYYDKDFNNEADTPDNFQSRRPNTSFCFLDIRSPGLGDTAMYLCATSRGTTYNEQFFGPGTRLTVL.

In DNA, the CDR3 is TGTGCCAGCAGTTACGCTGACAGTACTGGAAACACCATATATTTT. The encoded protein is CASSYADSTGNTIYF. The chain has TRBV6-5 and TRBJ1-3; D may be TRBD1 (5 bases). This CDR3 contains 15 residues. CDR1 and CDR2 from the germline V gene are MNHEY and SVGAGI. Between the trimmed V and J ends, which lost 2 bases and 2 bases, there was a span of 10 bases.